This T cell receptor (beta chain) stems from a study of vaccination and CD4 T cells after COVID-19. The Oncomine TCR Beta short-read assay was applied to DNA of cultured CD4+ T cells. Genomic DNA was drawn out of CD4+ T cells grown in culture. TCRdb analysed the PCR reads with MiXCR anew, one entry per CDR3 protein. Of some 8,000 distinct CDR3 sequences listed, roughly 56% are singletons. Treatment indicated: roughly 10-day PBMC culture with coronavirus spike peptide pools or control peptides (ViraFEST assay). Study-wide findings and caveats: No early post-infection timepoints were studied, and convalescent patients studied were relatively few.

This clonotype was counted between two and nine times. Its antigen is still unknown. Source material: CD4+ T cells from blood, cultured in vitro. The origin of this receptor is a human donor who had recovered from COVID-19.

The CDR3 bases are TGTGCCAGCAGTTCACTTCAACGCGAGCAGTACTTC. Protein: CASSSLQREQYF. The chain joins TRBV12-3 or TRBV12-4 to TRBJ2-7; D ambiguous. The V end was cut by 4 bases, the J end by 6 bases, with 10 bases between. CDR3 size: 12 residues.